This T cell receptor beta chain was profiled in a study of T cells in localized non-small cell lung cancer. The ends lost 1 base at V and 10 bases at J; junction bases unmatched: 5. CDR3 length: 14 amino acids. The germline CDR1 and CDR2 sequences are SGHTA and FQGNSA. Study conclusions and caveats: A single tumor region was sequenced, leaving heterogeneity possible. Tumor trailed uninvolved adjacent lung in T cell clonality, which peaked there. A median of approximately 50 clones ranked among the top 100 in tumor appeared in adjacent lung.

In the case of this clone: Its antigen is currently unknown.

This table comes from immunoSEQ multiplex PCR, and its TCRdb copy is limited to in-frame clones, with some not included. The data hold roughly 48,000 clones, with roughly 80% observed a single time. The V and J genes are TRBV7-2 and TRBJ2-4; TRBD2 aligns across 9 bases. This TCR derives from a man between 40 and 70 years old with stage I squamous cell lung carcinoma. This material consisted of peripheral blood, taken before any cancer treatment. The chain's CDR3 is CASSLEPAGGIQYF. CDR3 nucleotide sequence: TGTGCCAGCAGCTTAGAGCCAGCGGGAGGTATTCAGTACTTC.